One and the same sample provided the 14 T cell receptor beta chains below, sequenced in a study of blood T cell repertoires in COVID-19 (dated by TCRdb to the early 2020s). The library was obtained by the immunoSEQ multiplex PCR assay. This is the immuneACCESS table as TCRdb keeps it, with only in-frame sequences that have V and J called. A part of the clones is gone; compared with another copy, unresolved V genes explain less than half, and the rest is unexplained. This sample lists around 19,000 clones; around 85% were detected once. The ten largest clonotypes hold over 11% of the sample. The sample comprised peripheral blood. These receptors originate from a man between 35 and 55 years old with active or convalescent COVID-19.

The CDR3 coding sequence is TGTGCCAGCAGTTGGGACAGACGCCCTGATAATTCACCCCTCCACTTT. It specifies CASSWDRRPDNSPLHF. The chain uses TRBV6-5 and TRBJ1-6; 7 bases agree with TRBD1. This CDR3 is built from 16 residues. Trimming at V came to 4 bases and at J to 5 bases, leaving 8 bases not matched to a gene. The V gene's germline CDR1 is MNHEY and CDR2 SVGAGI.

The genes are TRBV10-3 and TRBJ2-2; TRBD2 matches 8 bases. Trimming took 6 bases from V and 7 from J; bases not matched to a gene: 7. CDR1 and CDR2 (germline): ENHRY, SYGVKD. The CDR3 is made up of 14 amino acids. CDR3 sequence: CAIRLGGAGGELFF. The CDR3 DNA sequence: TGTGCCATCAGGCTCGGGGGGGCAGGCGGGGAGCTGTTTTTT.

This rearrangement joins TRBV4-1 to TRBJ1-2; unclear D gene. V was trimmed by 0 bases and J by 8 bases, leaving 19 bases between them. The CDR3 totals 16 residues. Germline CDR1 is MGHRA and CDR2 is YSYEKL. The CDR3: CASSQDLGSYPGGYTF. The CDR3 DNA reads TGCGCCAGCAGCCAAGATCTCGGTAGTTATCCGGGGGGCTACACCTTC.

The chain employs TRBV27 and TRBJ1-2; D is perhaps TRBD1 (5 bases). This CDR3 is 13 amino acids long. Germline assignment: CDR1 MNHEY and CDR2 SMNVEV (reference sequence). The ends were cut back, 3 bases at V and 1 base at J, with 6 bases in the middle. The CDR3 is CASSFQGNYGYTF. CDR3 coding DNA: TGTGCCAGCAGTTTCCAGGGTAACTATGGCTACACCTTC.

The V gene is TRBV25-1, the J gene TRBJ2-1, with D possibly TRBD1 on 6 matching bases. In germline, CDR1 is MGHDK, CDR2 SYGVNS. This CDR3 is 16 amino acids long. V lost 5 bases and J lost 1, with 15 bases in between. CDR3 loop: CASSIRTAGSYNEQFF. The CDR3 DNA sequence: TGTGCCAGCAGTATCCGGACAGCAGGATCCTACAATGAGCAGTTCTTC.

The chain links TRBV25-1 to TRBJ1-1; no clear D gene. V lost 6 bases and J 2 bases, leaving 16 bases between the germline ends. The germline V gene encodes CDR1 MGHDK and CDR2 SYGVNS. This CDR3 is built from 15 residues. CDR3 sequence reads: CASRPTRAGNTEAFF. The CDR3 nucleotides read TGTGCCAGCAGACCAACACGGGCGGGAAACACTGAAGCTTTCTTT. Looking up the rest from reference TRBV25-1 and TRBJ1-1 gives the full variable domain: EADIYQTPRYLVIGTGKKITLECSQTMGHDKMYWYQQDPGMELHLIHYSYGVNSTEKGDLSSESTVSRIRTEHFPLTLESARPSHTSQYLCASRPTRAGNTEAFFGQGTRLTVV.

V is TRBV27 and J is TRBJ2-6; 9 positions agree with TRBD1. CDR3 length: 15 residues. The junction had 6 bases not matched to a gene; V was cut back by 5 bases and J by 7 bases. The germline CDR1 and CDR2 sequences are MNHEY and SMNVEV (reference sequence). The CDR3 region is CASSLMDRGANVLTF. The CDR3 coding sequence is TGTGCCAGCAGTCTAATGGACAGGGGAGCCAACGTCCTGACTTTC.

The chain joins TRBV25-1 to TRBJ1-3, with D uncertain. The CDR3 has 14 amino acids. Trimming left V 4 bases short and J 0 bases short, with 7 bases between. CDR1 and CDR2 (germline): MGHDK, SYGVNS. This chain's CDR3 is CASSGWSSGNTIYF. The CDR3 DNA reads TGTGCCAGCAGTGGGTGGAGCTCTGGAAACACCATATATTTT.

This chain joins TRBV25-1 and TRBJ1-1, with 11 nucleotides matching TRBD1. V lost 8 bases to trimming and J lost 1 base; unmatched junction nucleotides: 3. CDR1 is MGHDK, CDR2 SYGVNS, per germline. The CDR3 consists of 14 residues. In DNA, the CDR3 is TGTGCCAGCGGACAGGGGGCGTGGAACACTGAAGCTTTCTTT. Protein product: CASGQGAWNTEAFF.

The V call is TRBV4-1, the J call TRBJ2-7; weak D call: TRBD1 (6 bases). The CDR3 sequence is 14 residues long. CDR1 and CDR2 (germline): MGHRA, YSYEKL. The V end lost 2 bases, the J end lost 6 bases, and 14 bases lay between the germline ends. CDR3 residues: CASSQTQGSSEQYF. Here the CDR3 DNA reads TGCGCCAGCAGCCAAACGCAGGGGTCGAGCGAGCAGTACTTC.

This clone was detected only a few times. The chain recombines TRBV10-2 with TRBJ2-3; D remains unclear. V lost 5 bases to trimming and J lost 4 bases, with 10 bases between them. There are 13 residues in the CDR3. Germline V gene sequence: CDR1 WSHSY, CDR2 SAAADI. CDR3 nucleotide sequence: TGCGCCAGCAGTAGCCTCTCGGCAGATACGCAGTATTTT. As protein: CASSSLSADTQYF.

CDR3 protein: CASSVDRGTGNGRDTEAFF. CDR3 DNA: TGCGCCAGCAGCGTTGACAGGGGGACAGGGAACGGGAGGGACACTGAAGCTTTCTTT. The gene calls are TRBV5-1 and TRBJ1-1; 9 bases map to TRBD1. V was pared by 4 bases and J by 3 bases, with 19 bases of the junction left unmatched. The CDR3 covers 19 residues. Germline CDR1 and CDR2: SGHRS and YFSETQ.

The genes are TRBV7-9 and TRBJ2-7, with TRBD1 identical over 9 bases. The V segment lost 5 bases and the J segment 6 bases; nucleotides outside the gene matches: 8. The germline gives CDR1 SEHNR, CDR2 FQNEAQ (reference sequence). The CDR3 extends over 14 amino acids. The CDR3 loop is CASSPGTGTREQYF. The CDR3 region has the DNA TGTGCCAGCAGCCCCGGGACAGGGACCCGCGAGCAGTACTTC.

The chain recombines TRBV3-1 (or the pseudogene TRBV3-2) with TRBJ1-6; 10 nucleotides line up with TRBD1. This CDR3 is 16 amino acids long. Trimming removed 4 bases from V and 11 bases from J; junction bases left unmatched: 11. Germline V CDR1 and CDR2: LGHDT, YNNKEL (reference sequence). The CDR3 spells CASSPLSGTGATPLHF. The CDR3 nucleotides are TGTGCCAGCAGCCCTCTGTCCGGGACAGGGGCGACACCCCTCCACTTT.